The clone carrying this T cell receptor (beta chain) occurred many times. Its antigen is undetermined. This CDR3 comprises 13 residues. Germline-derived CDR1 and CDR2 are SEHNR and FQNEAQ (reference sequence). Deletions cut 11 bases from V and 3 bases from J, with 11 bases between. The data belong to a study of early T cells in non-severe SARS-CoV-2 infection. Overall study findings and caveats: A preference for anti-spike CD8 responses marked VDJdb matching, which missed private and CD4 specificities.

Tagging with unique molecular identifiers was applied to individual cDNA molecules. Using its own MiXCR run on the 5' RACE reads, TCRdb lists one record per CDR3 protein. The repertoire holds 54,000 or so distinct CDR3 sequences, with roughly 5.5% as singletons. The sequence was collected from an adult who was a healthcare worker with PCR-confirmed SARS-CoV-2 infection or an uninfected control (not recorded which). Specimen: whole blood. This chain links TRBV7-9 with TRBJ2-6; D is undetermined. The CDR3 sequence: CAVPAHGANVLTF. The CDR3 DNA is TGTGCCGTTCCCGCCCATGGGGCCAACGTCCTGACTTTC.